This T cell receptor (beta chain) was recovered during a study of T cell repertoires in cytomegalovirus infection. Study overall: Both CMV infection and a matching HLA type were indicated by public TCR beta signatures. Study outcomes and limitations: The ex vivo response was dominated by HLA-C-restricted CMV-specific TCR beta clonotypes.

There are 12 residues in the CDR3. Per the germline V gene, CDR1 is MDHEN and CDR2 is SYDVKM. Trimming stripped 5 bases from V and 7 bases from J, with 9 bases between. Concerning this clonotype: Antigen specificity is unknown.

TCRdb re-derived calls from the reads in MiXCR, one entry per CDR3 protein. The sample has 680,000 or so distinct CDR3 sequences, 35% seen once. This chain joins TRBV28 and TRBJ1-5; D not resolved. The TCR comes from a human donor in good health (CMV status not recorded). Some clones in this sample may be carry-over from other donors' samples. The sample consisted of PBMCs. In nucleotides, the CDR3 is TGTGCCAGCAGTACGCGACTACAGCCCCAGCATTTT. It is translated as CASSTRLQPQHF.